Below, one TCR beta chain is given with its context. Assay used: immunoSEQ multiplex PCR; TCRdb lists only in-frame clones, some missing. Of 80,000 to 95,000 clones listed, around 67% were seen once; the top ten hold under 30%. Trimming removed 2 bases from V and 7 bases from J, with 15 bases in between. Germline CDR1 is MNHNS and CDR2 is SASEGT. This CDR3 has 14 amino acids. This specimen comes from a study of CD8 T cell repertoires and HIV-1 epitope variants. Study at large: Tested: three Gag epitope families, Nef HW9 and YT9. Cultures ran less than 12 days, with IL-2, IL-7 and IL-15 added on days 3 and 7.

V and J are TRBV6-1 and TRBJ2-7; TRBD1 might be the D (6 bases). The clonotype originates from a male donor with HIV. Sequencing was performed on uncultured baseline CD8+ T cells from peripheral blood mononuclear cells (PBMCs). In nucleotides, the CDR3 is TGTGCCAGCAGTGAACGTAACAGGGTGGGTGAGCAGTACTTC. As protein: CASSERNRVGEQYF.